This paragraph reports one T cell receptor beta chain. The data belong to a study of Ad26.COV2.S vaccination and SARS-CoV-2 variants. Overall study context: Among those in the COV1001 Ad26.COV2.S trial arm was the donor.

Method: immunoSEQ multiplex PCR; TCRdb's copy keeps in-frame clones and lacks some. The sample contains fewer than 600,000 clones, 80% to 90% of which appear only once. The treatment denotes: 19 received Ad26.COV2.S at low or high dose, single or two shots; a few received placebo; per-sample allocation not given. At day 63 after the first vaccine or placebo injection, samples were drawn. V shed 4 bases, J shed 7 bases, and the junction held 27 bases outside the gene matches. This CDR3 contains 21 residues. Germline-derived CDR1 and CDR2 are LGHDT and YNNKEL (reference sequence). This sequence was found in a person aged 18-65 years who received the Ad26.COV2.S COVID-19 vaccine or a placebo. Specimen: peripheral blood, collected in a trial of Ad26.COV2.S vaccine versus placebo. This rearrangement joins TRBV3-1 (or the pseudogene TRBV3-2) to TRBJ2-1, with 8 positions matching TRBD1. In nucleotides, the CDR3 is TGTGCCAGCAGCCGACGCCTGCCCTTGCCGGCTGTCAGGGGGCGTGGGAATGAGCAGTTCTTC. It specifies CASSRRLPLPAVRGRGNEQFF.